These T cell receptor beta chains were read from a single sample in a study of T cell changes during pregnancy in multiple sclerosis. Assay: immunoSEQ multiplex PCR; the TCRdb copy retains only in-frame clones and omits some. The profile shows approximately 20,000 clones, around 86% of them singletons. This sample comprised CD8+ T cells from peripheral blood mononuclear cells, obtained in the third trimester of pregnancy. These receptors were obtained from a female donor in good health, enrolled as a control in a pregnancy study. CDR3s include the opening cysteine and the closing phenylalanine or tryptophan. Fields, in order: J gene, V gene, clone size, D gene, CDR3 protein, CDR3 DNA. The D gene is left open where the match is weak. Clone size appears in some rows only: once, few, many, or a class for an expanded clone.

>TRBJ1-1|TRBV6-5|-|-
CASSYGGRGTEAFF
TGTGCCAGCAGTTACGGCGGCCGCGGCACTGAAGCTTTCTTT
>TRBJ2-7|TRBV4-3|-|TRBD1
CASSQKTGTGYEQYF
TGCGCCAGCAGCCAAAAGACAGGGACAGGCTACGAGCAGTACTTC
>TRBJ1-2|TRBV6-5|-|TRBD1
CASTERQGLYGYTF
TGTGCCAGCACCGAAAGACAGGGGTTATATGGCTACACCTTC
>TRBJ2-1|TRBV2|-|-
CASTVPYNEQFF
TGTGCCAGCACGGTCCCCTACAATGAGCAGTTCTTC
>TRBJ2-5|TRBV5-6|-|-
CASSLSGTGETQYF
TGTGCCAGCAGCTTGAGCGGGACAGGTGAGACCCAGTACTTC
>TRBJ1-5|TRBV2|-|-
CASSTTWTEDQPQHF
TGTGCCAGCAGTACTACATGGACGGAGGATCAGCCCCAGCATTTT
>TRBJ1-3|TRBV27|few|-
CASSRFLTSSGNTIYF
TGTGCCAGCAGTCGTTTTTTAACGAGCTCTGGAAACACCATATATTTT
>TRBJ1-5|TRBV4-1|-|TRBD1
CASSQDILGQGDHNQPQHF
TGCGCCAGCAGCCAAGATATCCTCGGGCAGGGGGATCACAATCAGCCCCAGCATTTT
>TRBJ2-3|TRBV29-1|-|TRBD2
CSVGQRGTTDTQYF
TGCAGCGTTGGACAGCGGGGGACCACAGATACGCAGTATTTT
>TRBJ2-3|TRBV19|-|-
CASSTRTANTDTQYF
TGTGCCAGTAGTACTCGGACAGCCAACACAGATACGCAGTATTTT
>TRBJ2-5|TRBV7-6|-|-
CASSLAPSWARGETQYF
TGTGCCAGCAGCTTAGCCCCCTCCTGGGCTAGGGGAGAGACCCAGTACTTC
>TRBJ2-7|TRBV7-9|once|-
CASSLEQGGSYEQYF
TGTGCCAGCAGCTTAGAACAGGGTGGATCCTACGAGCAGTACTTC
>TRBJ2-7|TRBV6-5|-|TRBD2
CASSPLAGEFYEQYF
TGTGCCAGCAGTCCCCTAGCGGGGGAATTCTACGAGCAGTACTTC
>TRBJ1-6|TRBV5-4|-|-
CASSLRGYNSPLHF
TGTGCCAGCAGCTTGAGGGGATATAATTCACCCCTCCACTTT
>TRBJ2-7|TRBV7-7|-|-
CASSLSVARASYEQYF
TGTGCTAGCAGTCTATCTGTAGCGCGGGCCTCCTACGAGCAGTACTTC
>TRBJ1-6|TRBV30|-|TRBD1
CACKDRGRSPLHF
TGTGCCTGTAAAGACAGGGGGCGGTCACCCCTCCACTTT